The present TCR beta chain was sequenced within a study of T cell responses to AZD1222 COVID-19 vaccine. This clone came up once. The antigen is undetermined. The V segment lost 4 bases and the J segment 4 bases; nucleotides outside the gene matches: 6. Germline V gives CDR1 LNHDA, CDR2 SQIVND (reference sequence). The CDR3 has 14 amino acids. Produced via immunoSEQ multiplex PCR; TCRdb's table is partial and in-frame only. This repertoire shows fewer than 100,000 clones, roughly 90% found once; its top ten account for about 8.4%. Regarding the study as a whole: Spike-wide vaccine-associated CD4 TCRs dominated at 160-218 and 743-854. Seropositive at baseline were only a handful of AZD1222 recipients.

J is TRBJ2-5 and V is TRBV19; the match to TRBD2 covers 7 bases. The source was peripheral blood, collected on day 0 of AZD1222 vaccination. This clonotype was sampled from an adult in good health. CDR3 amino acids: CASSTQLAIETQYF. The CDR3 DNA reads as TGTGCCAGTAGTACCCAACTAGCGATAGAGACCCAGTACTTC.